The clone carrying this T cell receptor (beta chain) has at least ten counts. Diagnosing involved the use of clinical symptoms, serum thyroxine and TRAb, thyroid ultrasound and orbital computed tomography. The source of the sample is a study of T cells in Graves' hyperthyroidism and ophthalmopathy. RNA transcripts were the template for amplifying TCR beta CDR3 regions. Using the HTBI primer set, a first-round RT-PCR was run on the TCR CDR3. MiXCR was run by TCRdb on the multiplex PCR reads, yielding one entry per CDR3 protein. The sample lists almost 250,000 distinct CDR3 sequences, approximately 25% occurring once. V shed 5 bases and J 4 bases; nucleotides not matched to a gene: 3. The CDR3 runs to 14 residues. The germline gives CDR1 MNHNS, CDR2 SASEGT.

The chain has TRBV6-1 and TRBJ2-2, with 8 bases fitting TRBD2. Sample: blood. The receptor was isolated from a woman in her 40s with Graves' ophthalmopathy. The CDR3 bases are TGTGCCAGCAGTCCCGGGAGGGTCACCGGGGAGCTGTTTTTT. Encoded protein: CASSPGRVTGELFF.